Shown below are 2 T cell receptor beta chains from a single sample sequenced in a study of PD-1 blockade in classical Hodgkin lymphoma. Time point meaning: cycle 4 day 1 (C4D1), after five to seven weeks of nivolumab. Relapses following autologous stem cell transplantation were seen in all patients, with brentuximab vedotin exposure varying. Assay: immunoSEQ multiplex PCR; the TCRdb copy retains only in-frame clones and omits some. The repertoire includes 50,000 or so clones, about nine tenths of them detected once, and approximately 6.8% sits in the top ten. Material: peripheral blood mononuclear cells (PBMCs), obtained before the fourth cycle of nivolumab. All receptors come from a human donor with classical Hodgkin lymphoma.

The chain couples TRBV27 to TRBJ2-7; 10 bases fit TRBD1. The germline V gene encodes CDR1 MNHEY and CDR2 SMNVEV (reference sequence). The CDR3 runs to 15 residues. The V segment lost 4 bases and the J segment 2 bases; nucleotides outside the gene matches: 5. The CDR3 bases are TGTGCCAGCAGTTCCGCGGGACAGGGGACCTACGAGCAGTACTTC. It yields the protein CASSSAGQGTYEQYF.

This clone was seen a few times. The chain recombines TRBV5-5 with TRBJ2-7; D remains unclear. This CDR3 contains 15 residues. Deletions cut 1 base from V and 0 bases from J, with 11 bases between. Germline values: CDR1 SGHKS, CDR2 YYEKEE (reference sequence). Here the CDR3 DNA reads TGTGCCAGCAGCTTGACTGGCGCCAGCTCCTACGAGCAGTACTTC. Its protein product is CASSLTGASSYEQYF.